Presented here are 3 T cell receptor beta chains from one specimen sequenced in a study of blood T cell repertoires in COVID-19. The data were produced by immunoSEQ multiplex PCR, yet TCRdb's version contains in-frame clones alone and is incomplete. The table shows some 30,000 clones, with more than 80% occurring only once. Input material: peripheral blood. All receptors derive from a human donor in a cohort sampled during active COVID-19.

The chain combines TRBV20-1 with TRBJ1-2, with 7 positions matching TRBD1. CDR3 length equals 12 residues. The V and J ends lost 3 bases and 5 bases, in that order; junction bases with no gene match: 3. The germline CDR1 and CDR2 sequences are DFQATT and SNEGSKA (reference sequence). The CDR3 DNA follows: TGCAGTGCTAGTACAGGGGTTTATGGCTACACCTTC. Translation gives CSASTGVYGYTF.

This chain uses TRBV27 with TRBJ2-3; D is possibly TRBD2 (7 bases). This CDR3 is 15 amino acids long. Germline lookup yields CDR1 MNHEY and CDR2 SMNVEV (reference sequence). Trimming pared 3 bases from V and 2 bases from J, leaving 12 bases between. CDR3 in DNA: TGTGCCAGCAGTTTTAGGGGGGGGGCCACAGATACGCAGTATTTT. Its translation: CASSFRGGATDTQYF.

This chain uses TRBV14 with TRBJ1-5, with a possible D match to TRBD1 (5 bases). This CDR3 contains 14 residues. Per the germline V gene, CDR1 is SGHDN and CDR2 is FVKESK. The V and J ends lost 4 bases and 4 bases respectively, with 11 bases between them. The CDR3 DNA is TGTGCCAGCAGCCTAGCGGGGGGGAATCAGCCCCAGCATTTT. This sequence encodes CASSLAGGNQPQHF.